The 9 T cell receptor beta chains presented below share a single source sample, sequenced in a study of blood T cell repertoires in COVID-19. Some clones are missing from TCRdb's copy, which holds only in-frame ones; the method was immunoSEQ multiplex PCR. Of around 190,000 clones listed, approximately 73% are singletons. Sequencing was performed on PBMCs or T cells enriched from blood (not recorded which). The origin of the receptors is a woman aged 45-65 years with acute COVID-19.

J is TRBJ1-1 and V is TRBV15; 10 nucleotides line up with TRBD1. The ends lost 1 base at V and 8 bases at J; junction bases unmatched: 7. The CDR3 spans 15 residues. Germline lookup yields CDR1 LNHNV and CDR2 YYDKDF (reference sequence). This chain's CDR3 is CATSRAAADRGEAFF. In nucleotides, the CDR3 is TGTGCCACCAGCAGAGCGGCTGCGGACAGGGGGGAAGCTTTCTTT.

The CDR3 sequence is CASSPDSTEAFF. Written as DNA, the CDR3 is TGTGCCAGCAGTCCGGACAGCACTGAAGCTTTCTTT. The V call is TRBV13, the J call TRBJ1-1; possible D gene TRBD1, 6 bases. The CDR3 loop spans 12 amino acids. Germline lookup yields CDR1 PRHDT and CDR2 FYEKMQ (reference sequence). The V end lost 6 bases, the J end lost 4 bases, and 9 bases lay between the germline ends.

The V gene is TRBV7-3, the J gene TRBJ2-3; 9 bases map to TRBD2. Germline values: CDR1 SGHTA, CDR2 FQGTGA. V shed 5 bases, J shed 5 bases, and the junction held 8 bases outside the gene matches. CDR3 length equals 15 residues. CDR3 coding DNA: TGTGCCAGCAGCGCAACCGGGACTAGCTTAGATACGCAGTATTTT. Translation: CASSATGTSLDTQYF.

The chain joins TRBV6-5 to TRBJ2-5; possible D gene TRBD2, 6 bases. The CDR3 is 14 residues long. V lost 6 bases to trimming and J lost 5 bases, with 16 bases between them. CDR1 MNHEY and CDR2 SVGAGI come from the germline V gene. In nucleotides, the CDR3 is TGTGCCAGCAGCCCCCGGGCGGCGGGGGAGACCCAGTACTTC. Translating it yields CASSPRAAGETQYF.

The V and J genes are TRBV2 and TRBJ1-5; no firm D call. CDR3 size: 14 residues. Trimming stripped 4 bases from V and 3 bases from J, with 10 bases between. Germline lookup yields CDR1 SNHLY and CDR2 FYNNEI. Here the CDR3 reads CASSGPGPNQPQHF. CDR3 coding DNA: TGTGCCAGCAGTGGCCCGGGTCCCAATCAGCCCCAGCATTTT.

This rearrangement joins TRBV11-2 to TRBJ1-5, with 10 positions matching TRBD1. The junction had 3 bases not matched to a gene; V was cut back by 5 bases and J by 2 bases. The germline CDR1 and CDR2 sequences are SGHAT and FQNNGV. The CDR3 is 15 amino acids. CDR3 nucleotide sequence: TGTGCCAGCAGCCCCGGACAGGGGGGCAATCAGCCCCAGCATTTT. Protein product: CASSPGQGGNQPQHF.

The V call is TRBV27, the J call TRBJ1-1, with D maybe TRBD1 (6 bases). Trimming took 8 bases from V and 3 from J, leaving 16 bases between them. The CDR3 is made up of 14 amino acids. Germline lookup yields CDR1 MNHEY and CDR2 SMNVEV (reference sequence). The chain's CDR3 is CASRPGGAYTEAFF. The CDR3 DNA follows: TGTGCCAGCCGACCGGGGGGGGCGTACACTGAAGCTTTCTTT.

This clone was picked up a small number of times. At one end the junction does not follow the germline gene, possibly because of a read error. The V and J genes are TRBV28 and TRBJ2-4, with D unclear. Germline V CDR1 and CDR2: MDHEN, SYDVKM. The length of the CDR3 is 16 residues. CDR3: CASSLYVTLAKNIQYF. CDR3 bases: TGTGCCAGCAGCTTATACGTGACACTAGCCAAAAACATTCAGTACTTC.

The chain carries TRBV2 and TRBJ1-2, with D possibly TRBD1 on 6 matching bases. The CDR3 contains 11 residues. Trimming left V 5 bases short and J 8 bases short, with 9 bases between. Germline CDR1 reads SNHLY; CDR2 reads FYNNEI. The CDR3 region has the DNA TGTGCCAGCAGTTTTACAGGGGGCTACACCTTC. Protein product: CASSFTGGYTF.